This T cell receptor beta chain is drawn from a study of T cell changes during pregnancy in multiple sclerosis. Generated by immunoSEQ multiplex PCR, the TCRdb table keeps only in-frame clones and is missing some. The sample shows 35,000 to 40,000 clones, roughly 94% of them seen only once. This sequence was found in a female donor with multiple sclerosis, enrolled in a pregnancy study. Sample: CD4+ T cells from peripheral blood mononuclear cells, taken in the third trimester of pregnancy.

CDR3 residues: CASSWVSGRAGGYTF. The CDR3 bases are TGTGCCAGCAGCTGGGTCTCTGGCCGGGCGGGCGGCTACACCTTC. J is TRBJ1-2 and V is TRBV5-6; D remains unclear. In germline, CDR1 is SGHDT, CDR2 YYEEEE. Trimming pared 3 bases from V and 8 bases from J, leaving 20 bases between. The CDR3 consists of 15 residues. Drawing the rest from reference TRBV5-6 and TRBJ1-2, the complete variable domain is DAGVTQSPTHLIKTRGQQVTLRCSPKSGHDTVSWYQQALGQGPQFIFQYYEEEERQRGNFPDRFSGHQFPNYSSELNVNALLLGDSALYLCASSWVSGRAGGYTFGSGTRLTVV.